This T cell receptor beta chain stems from a study of neurological immune-mediated disorders. The time point: technical triplicate 3. TCRdb called the 5' RACE reads again in MiXCR, with one record for every CDR3 protein. The data show about 44,000 distinct CDR3 sequences, 20% to 25% seen once. This clonotype appeared a few times. V was pared by 5 bases and J by 3 bases, with 0 bases of the junction left unmatched. This CDR3 is built from 12 residues. The V gene's germline CDR1 is LNHDA and CDR2 SQIVND (reference sequence). Sequencing input: PBMCs. The sequence came from a man between 60 and 75 years old with HTLV-1-associated myelopathy (HAM/TSP). V gene TRBV19 combines with J gene TRBJ2-7; 8 positions agree with TRBD1. The CDR3 reads CASSDRGYEQYF. The CDR3 bases are TGTGCCAGTAGTGACAGGGGCTACGAGCAGTACTTC.